This T cell receptor (beta chain) stems from a study of blood T cell repertoires in COVID-19. CDR3 length: 13 residues. The junction had 10 bases not matched to a gene; V was cut back by 10 bases and J by 9 bases. Germline V gene sequence: CDR1 LNHDA, CDR2 SQIVND (reference sequence). Sequencing was performed with immunoSEQ multiplex PCR; in TCRdb, only in-frame clones are kept and a portion is missing. The sample lists about 63,000 clones, around 80% occurring once. The sequencing sample was made of peripheral blood. The TCR was taken from a human donor in a cohort sampled during active COVID-19. The chain links TRBV19 to TRBJ2-1, with 9 bases matching TRBD1. The CDR3 sequence is CATRQTGGTEQFF. DNA for the CDR3: TGTGCCACCCGGCAGACAGGGGGTACTGAGCAGTTCTTC.